This TCR beta chain was captured by sequencing in a study of blood T cell repertoires in COVID-19. Germline loops: CDR1 DFQATT, CDR2 SNEGSKA (reference sequence). V lost 3 bases and J 12 bases, leaving 15 bases between the germline ends. This CDR3 region has 12 residues. The repertoire was sequenced with immunoSEQ multiplex PCR; TCRdb's copy has only in-frame clones and lacks some. This table has about 160,000 clones, just under 95% appearing once. V gene TRBV20-1 combines with J gene TRBJ2-1; the D gene is possibly TRBD2 (5 bases). This TCR was recovered from a woman aged 50 to 60 with acute or convalescent COVID-19. The material sequenced was peripheral blood. The CDR3 DNA reads as TGCAGTGCTAGTTGGGGTACAGAGGGGCAGTTCTTC. As protein: CSASWGTEGQFF.